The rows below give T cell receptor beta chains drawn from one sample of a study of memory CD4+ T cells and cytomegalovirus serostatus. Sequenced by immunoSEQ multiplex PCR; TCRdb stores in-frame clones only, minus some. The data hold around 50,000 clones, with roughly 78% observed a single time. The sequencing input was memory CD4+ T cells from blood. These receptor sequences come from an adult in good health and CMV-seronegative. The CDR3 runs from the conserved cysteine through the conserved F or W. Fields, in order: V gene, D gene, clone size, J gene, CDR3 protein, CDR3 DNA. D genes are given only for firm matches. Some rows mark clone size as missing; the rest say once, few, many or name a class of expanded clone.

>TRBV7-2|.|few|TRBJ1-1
CASSLDRGEAFF
TGTGCCAGCAGCCTAGACCGGGGTGAAGCTTTCTTT
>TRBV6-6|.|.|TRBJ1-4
CASSYGTALNEKLFF
TGTGCCAGCAGTTATGGGACGGCCCTGAACGAAAAACTGTTTTTT
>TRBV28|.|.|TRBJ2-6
CASRTPASGANVLTF
TGTGCCAGCAGGACCCCTGCCTCTGGGGCCAACGTCCTGACTTTC
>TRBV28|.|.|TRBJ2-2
CASSEAGGANTGELFF
TGTGCCAGCAGTGAGGCCGGGGGCGCGAACACCGGGGAGCTGTTTTTT
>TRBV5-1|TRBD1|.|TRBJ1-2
CASSPEDRGYGYTF
TGTGCCAGCAGCCCCGAGGACAGGGGCTATGGCTACACCTTC
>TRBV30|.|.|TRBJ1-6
CAWSVRGAPLHF
TGTGCCTGGAGTGTAAGAGGGGCACCCCTCCACTTT
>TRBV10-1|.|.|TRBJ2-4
CASSELENIQYF
TGCGCCAGCAGTGAACTAGAAAACATTCAGTACTTC
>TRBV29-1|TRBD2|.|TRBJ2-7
CSATRSGTSGTYEQYF
TGCAGCGCCACCCGATCCGGGACTAGCGGTACATACGAGCAGTACTTC
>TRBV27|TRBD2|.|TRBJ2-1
CASSSRLAGGGEQFF
TGTGCCAGCAGTTCCCGGCTAGCGGGGGGTGGGGAGCAGTTCTTC
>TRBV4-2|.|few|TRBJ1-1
CASSPQALNTEAFF
TGTGCCAGCAGCCCACAGGCCCTGAACACTGAAGCTTTCTTT
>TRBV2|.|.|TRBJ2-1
CASSVGGNNEQFF
TGTGCCAGCAGTGTTGGCGGTAACAATGAGCAGTTCTTC
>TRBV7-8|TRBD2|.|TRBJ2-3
CASRSIGGLAGGSTDTQYF
TGTGCCAGCAGGAGTATAGGGGGACTAGCGGGGGGGAGCACAGATACGCAGTATTTT
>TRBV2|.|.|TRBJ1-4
CASSEPLQGYEKLFF
TGTGCCAGCAGTGAACCCCTGCAGGGATATGAAAAACTGTTTTTT
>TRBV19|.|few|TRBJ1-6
CASGAGLSSYNSPLHF
TGTGCCAGTGGAGCGGGGTTGAGCTCCTATAATTCACCCCTCCACTTT
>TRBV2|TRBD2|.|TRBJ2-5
CASSPRSTGTSGAQETQYF
TGTGCCAGCAGTCCCCGCTCTACCGGGACTAGCGGGGCCCAAGAGACCCAGTACTTC
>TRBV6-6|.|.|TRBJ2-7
CASSYPEQKSTYEQYF
TGTGCCAGCAGTTACCCCGAACAGAAAAGCACCTACGAGCAGTACTTC
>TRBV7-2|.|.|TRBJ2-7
CASRRDSYEQYF
TGTGCCAGCCGCAGGGACTCCTACGAGCAGTACTTC
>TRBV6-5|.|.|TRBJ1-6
CASSYSRFRGSPLHF
TGTGCCAGCAGTTACTCGAGGTTCAGGGGTTCACCCCTCCACTTT
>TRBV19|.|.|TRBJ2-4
CASSIAGRGIQYF
TGTGCCAGTAGTATAGCCGGCAGGGGCATTCAGTACTTC
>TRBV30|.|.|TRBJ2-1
CASSPTGNEQFF
TGTGCCTCCTCGCCGACCGGCAATGAGCAGTTCTTC
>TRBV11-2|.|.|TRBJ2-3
CASSPSMVASRRQYF
TGTGCCAGCAGCCCCTCGATGGTCGCTTCCCGCCGGCAGTATTTT
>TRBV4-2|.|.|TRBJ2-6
CASSQSGSGANVLTF
TGTGCCAGCAGCCAGTCAGGGAGTGGGGCCAACGTCCTGACTTTC
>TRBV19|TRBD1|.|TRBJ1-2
CASSRGQGNGYTF
TGTGCCAGTAGTAGGGGACAGGGGAACGGCTACACCTTC
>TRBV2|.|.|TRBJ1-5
CASSENALASSTSNQPQHF
TGTGCCAGCAGTGAAAACGCTTTAGCCTCTAGTACCAGCAATCAGCCCCAGCATTTT
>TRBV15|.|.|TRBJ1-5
CATSLLVGNQPQHF
TGTGCCACCAGCTTGCTTGTAGGAAATCAGCCCCAGCATTTT
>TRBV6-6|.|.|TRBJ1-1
CASSYSKVGTEAFF
TGTGCCAGCAGTTACTCGAAAGTGGGGACTGAAGCTTTCTTT
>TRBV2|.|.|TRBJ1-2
CASSVNYGYTF
TGTGCCAGCAGCGTAAACTATGGCTACACCTTC
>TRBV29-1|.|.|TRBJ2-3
CSVGRPPSRNTDTQYF
TGCAGCGTTGGCCGTCCCCCGTCTAGAAACACAGATACGCAGTATTTT
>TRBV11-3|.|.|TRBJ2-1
CASSLRGSAGRNEQFF
TGTGCCAGCAGCCTTAGAGGCTCTGCAGGGCGCAATGAGCAGTTCTTC
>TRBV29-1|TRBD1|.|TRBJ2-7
CSVEIQAGGLEQYF
TGCAGCGTTGAAATCCAGGCAGGGGGCTTGGAGCAGTACTTC
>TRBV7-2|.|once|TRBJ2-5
CASSPQAGEETQYF
TGTGCCAGCAGCCCCCAGGCGGGTGAAGAGACCCAGTACTTC
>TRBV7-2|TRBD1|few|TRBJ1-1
CASSPSQGRAFF
TGTGCCAGCAGTCCGTCACAGGGGAGAGCTTTCTTT
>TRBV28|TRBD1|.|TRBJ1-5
CASGDRSYQPQHF
TGTGCCAGCGGGGACAGGAGTTATCAGCCCCAGCATTTT
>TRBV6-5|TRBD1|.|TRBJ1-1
CASSYNRDRPQAFF
TGTGCCAGCAGCTATAACCGGGACAGGCCACAAGCTTTCTTT
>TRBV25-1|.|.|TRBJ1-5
CASSEYTANQPQHF
TGTGCCAGCAGTGAATATACGGCTAATCAGCCCCAGCATTTT
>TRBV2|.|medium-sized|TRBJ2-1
CASSQGGRNEQFF
TGTGCCAGCAGTCAGGGGGGGAGAAATGAGCAGTTCTTC
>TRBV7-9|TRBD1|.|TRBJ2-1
CASSGQGYEQFF
TGTGCCAGCAGCGGACAGGGGTATGAGCAGTTCTTC
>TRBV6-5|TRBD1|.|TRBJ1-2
CATPGQSNYGYTF
TGTGCCACACCGGGACAGTCTAACTATGGCTACACCTTC
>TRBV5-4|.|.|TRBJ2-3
CASSSPDRPSDTQYF
TGTGCCAGCAGCTCCCCCGACAGACCTTCAGATACGCAGTATTTT
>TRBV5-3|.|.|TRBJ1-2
CARAGTGNGGYTF
TGTGCCAGAGCCGGAACAGGGAACGGTGGCTACACCTTC
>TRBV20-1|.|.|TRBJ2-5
CSAITRETQYF
TGCAGTGCGATCACTCGGGAGACCCAGTACTTC
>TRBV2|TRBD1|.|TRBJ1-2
CASSKGQGARGYTF
TGTGCCAGCAGTAAGGGACAGGGGGCGCGCGGCTACACCTTC
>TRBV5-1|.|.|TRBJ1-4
CASSRRTSNEKLFF
TGCGCCAGCAGCCGGCGGACCTCAAATGAAAAACTGTTTTTT
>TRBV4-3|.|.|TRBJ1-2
CASSLTKNQGYYGYTF
TGCGCCAGCAGCCTAACCAAGAATCAGGGGTACTATGGCTACACCTTC
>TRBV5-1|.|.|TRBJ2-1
CASTNEGFEQFF
TGCGCCAGCACCAACGAGGGGTTTGAGCAGTTCTTC
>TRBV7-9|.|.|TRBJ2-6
CASSGRITGANVLTF
TGTGCCAGCAGCGGCCGGATAACTGGGGCCAACGTCCTGACTTTC
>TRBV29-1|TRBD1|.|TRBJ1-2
CSGGPGQENGGYTF
TGCAGCGGTGGACCGGGACAGGAAAACGGGGGCTACACCTTC
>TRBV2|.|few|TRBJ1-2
CASSEGWGDYGYTF
TGTGCCAGCAGTGAGGGGTGGGGGGACTATGGCTACACCTTC
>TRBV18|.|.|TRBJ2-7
CASSPEDLAYEQYF
TGTGCCAGCTCACCGGAGGACCTAGCCTACGAGCAGTACTTC
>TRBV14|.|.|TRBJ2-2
CASSQVQGNTGELFF
TGTGCCAGCAGCCAAGTGCAGGGGAACACCGGGGAGCTGTTTTTT
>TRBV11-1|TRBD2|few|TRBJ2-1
CASSLGGLAGYNEQFF
TGTGCCAGCAGCTTAGGGGGACTAGCGGGGTACAATGAGCAGTTCTTC
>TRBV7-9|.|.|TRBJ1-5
CASSFGSSGPQHF
TGTGCCAGCAGCTTCGGGTCGTCGGGGCCCCAGCATTTT
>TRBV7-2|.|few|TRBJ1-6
CASSLPPGAGSPLHF
TGTGCCAGCAGCTTACCCCCAGGGGCTGGTTCACCCCTCCACTTT
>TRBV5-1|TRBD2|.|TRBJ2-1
CASSLNSGVTYNEQFF
TGCGCCAGCAGCTTAAATAGCGGGGTGACGTACAATGAGCAGTTCTTC
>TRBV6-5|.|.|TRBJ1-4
CASSVAGEKLFF
TGTGCCAGCAGTGTGGCGGGGGAAAAACTGTTTTTT